This record concerns one T cell receptor beta chain sequence. Its antigen is unknown. The PCR used 60 Vbeta and 13 Jbeta primers. The table came from immunoSEQ multiplex PCR; TCRdb's copy has only in-frame clones and leaves some out. The table includes some 74,000 clones, 60% to 85% detected once. The V segment lost 6 bases and the J segment 5 bases; nucleotides outside the gene matches: 10. Germline assignment: CDR1 SGDLS and CDR2 YYNGEE. The CDR3 totals 15 residues. This specimen comes from a study of cytomegalovirus exposure and HLA in healthy donors. General study results and limits: Researchers catalogued about 150 TCR beta chains as cytomegalovirus-associated.

V gene TRBV9 combines with J gene TRBJ2-5; 10 bases agree with TRBD2. The sequenced material came from PBMCs. The source of this sequence is a male donor in good health and CMV-seronegative. The CDR3 DNA reads TGTGCCAGCACAGAGGCTAGCGGGAGTTGGGAGACCCAGTACTTC. It encodes CASTEASGSWETQYF.